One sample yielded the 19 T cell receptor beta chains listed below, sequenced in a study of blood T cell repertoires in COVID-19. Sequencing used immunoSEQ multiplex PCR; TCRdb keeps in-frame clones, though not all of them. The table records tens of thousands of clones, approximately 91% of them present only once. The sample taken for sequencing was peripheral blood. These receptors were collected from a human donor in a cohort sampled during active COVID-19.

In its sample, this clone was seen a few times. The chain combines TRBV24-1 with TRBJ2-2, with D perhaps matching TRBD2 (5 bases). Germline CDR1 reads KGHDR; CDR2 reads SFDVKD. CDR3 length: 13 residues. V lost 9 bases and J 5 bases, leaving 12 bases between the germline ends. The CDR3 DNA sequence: TGTGCCACCCTTCGGGAAGGGACCGGGGAGCTGTTTTTT. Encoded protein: CATLREGTGELFF.

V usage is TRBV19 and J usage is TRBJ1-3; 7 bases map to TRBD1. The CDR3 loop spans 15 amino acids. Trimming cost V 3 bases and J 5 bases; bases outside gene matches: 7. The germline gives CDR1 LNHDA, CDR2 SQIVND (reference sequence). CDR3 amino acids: CASSIGPDRRNTIYF. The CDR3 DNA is TGTGCCAGTAGTATTGGGCCGGACAGGCGAAACACCATATATTTT.

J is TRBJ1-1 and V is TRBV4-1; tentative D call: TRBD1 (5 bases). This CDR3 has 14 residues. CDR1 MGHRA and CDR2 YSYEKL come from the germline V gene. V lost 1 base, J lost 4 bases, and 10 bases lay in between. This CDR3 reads CASSQVGGGTEAFF. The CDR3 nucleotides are TGCGCCAGCAGCCAAGTGGGCGGGGGCACTGAAGCTTTCTTT.

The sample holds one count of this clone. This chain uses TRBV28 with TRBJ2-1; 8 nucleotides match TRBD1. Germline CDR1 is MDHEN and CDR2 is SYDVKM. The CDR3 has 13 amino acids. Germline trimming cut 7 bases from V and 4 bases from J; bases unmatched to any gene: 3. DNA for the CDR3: TGTGCCAGCATGTGGGACAGGTACAATGAGCAGTTCTTC. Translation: CASMWDRYNEQFF.

The CDR3 nucleotides read TGCAGCGTTGAATGGGACAGCAATGAAAAACTGTTTTTT. Its protein product is CSVEWDSNEKLFF. The chain has TRBV29-1 and TRBJ1-4; 7 nucleotides agree with TRBD1. CDR3 length: 13 amino acids. The ends lost 2 bases at V and 5 bases at J; junction bases unmatched: 2. Germline V gene sequence: CDR1 SQVTM, CDR2 ANQGSEA.

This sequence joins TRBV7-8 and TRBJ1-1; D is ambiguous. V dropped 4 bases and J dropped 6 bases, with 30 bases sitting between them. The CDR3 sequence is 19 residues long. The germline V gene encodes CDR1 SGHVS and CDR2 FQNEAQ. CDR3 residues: CASSSVSKGFGIEGAEAFF. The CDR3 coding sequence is TGTGCCAGCAGCTCGGTATCGAAGGGATTTGGGATAGAGGGAGCTGAAGCTTTCTTT.

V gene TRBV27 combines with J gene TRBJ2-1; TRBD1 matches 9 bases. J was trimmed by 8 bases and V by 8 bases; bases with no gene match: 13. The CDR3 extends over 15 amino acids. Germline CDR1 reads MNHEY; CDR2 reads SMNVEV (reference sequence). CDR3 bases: TGTGCCAGCTCGGACCGGGACAGGGTCGTCCATGAGCAGTTCTTC. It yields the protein CASSDRDRVVHEQFF.

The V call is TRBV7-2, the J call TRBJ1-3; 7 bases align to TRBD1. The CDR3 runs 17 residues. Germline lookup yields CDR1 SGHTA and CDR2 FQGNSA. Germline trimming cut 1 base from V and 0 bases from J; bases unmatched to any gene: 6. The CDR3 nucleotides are TGTGCCAGCAGCTTAGTGGGGGGACAGTACTCTGGAAACACCATATATTTT. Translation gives CASSLVGGQYSGNTIYF.

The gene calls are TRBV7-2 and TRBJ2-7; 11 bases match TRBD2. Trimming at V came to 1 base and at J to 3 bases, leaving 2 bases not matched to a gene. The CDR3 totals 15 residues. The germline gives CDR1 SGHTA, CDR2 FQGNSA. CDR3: CASSLGLAGSYEQYF. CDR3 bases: TGTGCCAGCAGCTTAGGACTAGCGGGAAGCTACGAGCAGTACTTC. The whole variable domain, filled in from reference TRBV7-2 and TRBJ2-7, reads GAGVSQSPSNKVTEKGKDVELRCDPISGHTALYWYRQSLGQGLEFLIYFQGNSAPDKSGLPSDRFSAERTGGSVSTLTIQRTQQEDSAVYLCASSLGLAGSYEQYFGPGTRLTVT.

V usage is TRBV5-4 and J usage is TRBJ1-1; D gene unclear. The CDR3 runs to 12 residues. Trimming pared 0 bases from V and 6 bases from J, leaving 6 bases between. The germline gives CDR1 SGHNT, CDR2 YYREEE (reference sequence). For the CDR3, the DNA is TGTGCCAGCAGCTTGGGGCGGGCTGAAGCTTTCTTT. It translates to CASSLGRAEAFF.

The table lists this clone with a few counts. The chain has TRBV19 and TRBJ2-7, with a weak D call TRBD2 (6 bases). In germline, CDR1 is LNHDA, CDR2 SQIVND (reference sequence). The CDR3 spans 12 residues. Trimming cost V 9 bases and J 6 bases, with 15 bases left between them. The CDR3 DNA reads TGTGCCAGCCGGACTACTTTATCCGAGCAGTACGTC. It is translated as CASRTTLSEQYV.

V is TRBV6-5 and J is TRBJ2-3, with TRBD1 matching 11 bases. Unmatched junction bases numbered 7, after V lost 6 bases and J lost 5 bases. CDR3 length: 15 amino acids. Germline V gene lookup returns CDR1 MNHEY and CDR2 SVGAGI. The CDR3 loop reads CASRPGQGDGDTQYF. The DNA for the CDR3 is TGTGCCAGCAGGCCGGGACAGGGGGACGGAGATACGCAGTATTTT.

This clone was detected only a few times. The CDR3 coding sequence is TGTGCCAGCAGCTCCCAAAAGACGAGGACCGGGGAGCTGTTTTTT. It yields the protein CASSSQKTRTGELFF. The chain combines TRBV7-2 with TRBJ2-2; unclear D gene. The V gene's germline CDR1 is SGHTA and CDR2 FQGNSA. Trimming cost V 4 bases and J 5 bases, with 14 bases left between them. CDR3 length: 15 residues.

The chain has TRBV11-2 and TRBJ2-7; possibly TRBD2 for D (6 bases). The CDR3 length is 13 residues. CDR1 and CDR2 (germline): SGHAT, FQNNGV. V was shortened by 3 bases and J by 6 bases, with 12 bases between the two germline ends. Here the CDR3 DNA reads TGTGCCAGCAGCTTTTCCGGAGGGTCCGAGCAGTACTTC. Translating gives CASSFSGGSEQYF.

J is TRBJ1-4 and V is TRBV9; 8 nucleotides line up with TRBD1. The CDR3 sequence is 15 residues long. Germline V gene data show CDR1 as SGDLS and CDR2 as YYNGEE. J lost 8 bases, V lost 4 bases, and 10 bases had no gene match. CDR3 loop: CASSPNRGSSEKLFF. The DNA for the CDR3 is TGTGCCAGCAGCCCCAACAGGGGGTCGAGCGAAAAACTGTTTTTT.

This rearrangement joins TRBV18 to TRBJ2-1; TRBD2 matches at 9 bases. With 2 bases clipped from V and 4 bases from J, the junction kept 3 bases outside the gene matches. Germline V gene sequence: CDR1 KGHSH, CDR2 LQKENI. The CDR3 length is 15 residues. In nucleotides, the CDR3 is TGTGCCAGCTCACCATCTAGCGGGATATACAATGAGCAGTTCTTC. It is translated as CASSPSSGIYNEQFF. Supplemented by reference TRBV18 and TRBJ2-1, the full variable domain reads NAGVMQNPRHLVRRRGQEARLRCSPMKGHSHVYWYRQLPEEGLKFMVYLQKENIIDESGMPKERFSAEFPKEGPSILRIQQVVRGDSAAYFCASSPSSGIYNEQFFGPGTRLTVL.

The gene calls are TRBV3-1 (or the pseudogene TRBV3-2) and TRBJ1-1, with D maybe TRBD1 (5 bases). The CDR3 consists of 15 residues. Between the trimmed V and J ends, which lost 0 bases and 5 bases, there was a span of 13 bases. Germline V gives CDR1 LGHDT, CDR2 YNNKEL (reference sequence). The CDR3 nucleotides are TGTGCCAGCAGCCAAGATCATGCGGGGGGAACTGAAGCTTTCTTT. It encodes CASSQDHAGGTEAFF.

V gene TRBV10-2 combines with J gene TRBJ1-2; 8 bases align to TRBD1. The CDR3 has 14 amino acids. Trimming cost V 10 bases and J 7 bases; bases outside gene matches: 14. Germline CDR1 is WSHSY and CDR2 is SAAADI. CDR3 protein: CATRGRQGLSGYTF. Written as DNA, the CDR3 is TGCGCCACACGAGGGAGACAGGGGTTGAGTGGCTACACCTTC.

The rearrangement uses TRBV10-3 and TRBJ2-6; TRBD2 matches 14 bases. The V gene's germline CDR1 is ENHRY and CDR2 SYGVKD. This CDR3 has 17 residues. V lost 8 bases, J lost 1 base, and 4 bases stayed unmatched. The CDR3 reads CAIGLAGGVSGANVLTF. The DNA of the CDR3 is TGTGCCATCGGACTAGCGGGGGGCGTATCTGGGGCCAACGTCCTGACTTTC.